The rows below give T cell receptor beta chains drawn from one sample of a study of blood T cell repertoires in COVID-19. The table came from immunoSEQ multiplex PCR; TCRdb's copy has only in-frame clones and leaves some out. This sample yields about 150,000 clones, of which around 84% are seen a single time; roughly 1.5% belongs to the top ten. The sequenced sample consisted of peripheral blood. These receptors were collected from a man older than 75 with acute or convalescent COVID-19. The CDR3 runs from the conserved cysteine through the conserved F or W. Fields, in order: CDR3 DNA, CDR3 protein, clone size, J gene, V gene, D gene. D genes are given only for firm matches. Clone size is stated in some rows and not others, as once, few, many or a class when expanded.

CDR3nt: TGTGCCAGCAGCTTGGGGGGCCGCGGTGAAAAACTGTTTTTT
CDR3aa: CASSLGGRGEKLFF
abundance: -
j_gene: TRBJ1-4
v_gene: TRBV5-4
d_gene: -

CDR3nt: TGCGCCAGCAGGGTAGGGACAAACTCTCCTGAAGCTTTCTTT
CDR3aa: CASRVGTNSPEAFF
abundance: -
j_gene: TRBJ1-1
v_gene: TRBV5-1
d_gene: -

CDR3nt: TGTGCCAGCAGCTTAGACCCACAGTATGAGCAGTTCTTC
CDR3aa: CASSLDPQYEQFF
abundance: -
j_gene: TRBJ2-1
v_gene: TRBV11-2
d_gene: -

CDR3nt: TGTGCCAGCAGCGTAGGGACTAGCGCCACAGATACGCAGTATTTT
CDR3aa: CASSVGTSATDTQYF
abundance: -
j_gene: TRBJ2-3
v_gene: TRBV9
d_gene: TRBD2

CDR3nt: TGTGCCAGCAGTCCCGGACAGGGACGAACCGGGGAGCTGTTTTTT
CDR3aa: CASSPGQGRTGELFF
abundance: -
j_gene: TRBJ2-2
v_gene: TRBV27
d_gene: TRBD1

CDR3nt: TGTGCCAGCTCGCCGGGACAGGTGGGCAATCAGCCCCAGCATTTT
CDR3aa: CASSPGQVGNQPQHF
abundance: few
j_gene: TRBJ1-5
v_gene: TRBV18
d_gene: TRBD1

CDR3nt: TGTGCCACCAGTGCCATTGGGGAGAGAAACGCTTATGAAGCTTTCTTT
CDR3aa: CATSAIGERNAYEAFF
abundance: -
j_gene: TRBJ1-1
v_gene: TRBV24-1
d_gene: -

CDR3nt: TGCGCCAGCAGCGCGACTGGGACAGCGATTACCGGGGAGCTGTTTTTT
CDR3aa: CASSATGTAITGELFF
abundance: -
j_gene: TRBJ2-2
v_gene: TRBV5-1
d_gene: TRBD1

CDR3nt: TGTGCCTGGAGTAATTCAGGGCGCTCCGAAGCTTTCTTT
CDR3aa: CAWSNSGRSEAFF
abundance: -
j_gene: TRBJ1-1
v_gene: TRBV30
d_gene: -

CDR3nt: TGTGCCAGCAGTTCACCCAGGGGCCAAAGTAATTCACCCCTCCACTTT
CDR3aa: CASSSPRGQSNSPLHF
abundance: -
j_gene: TRBJ1-6
v_gene: TRBV27
d_gene: -

CDR3nt: TGCGCCAGCAGCTTGTGGGCGGGGACCGGAGAAGCTTTCTTT
CDR3aa: CASSLWAGTGEAFF
abundance: -
j_gene: TRBJ1-1
v_gene: TRBV5-1
d_gene: -

CDR3nt: TGTGCTAGTGGTCCCGGACAGGGGAGGGATACGCAGTATTTT
CDR3aa: CASGPGQGRDTQYF
abundance: -
j_gene: TRBJ2-3
v_gene: TRBV12-5
d_gene: TRBD1

CDR3nt: TGTGCCAGCAGTGAATCAGGGGCAAGGGGTGAAAAACTGTTTTTT
CDR3aa: CASSESGARGEKLFF
abundance: -
j_gene: TRBJ1-4
v_gene: TRBV25-1
d_gene: -

CDR3nt: TGTGCCAGCTCACCACCCGGGGGACTAGTAGGCAATGAGCAGTTCTTC
CDR3aa: CASSPPGGLVGNEQFF
abundance: -
j_gene: TRBJ2-1
v_gene: TRBV18
d_gene: TRBD2

CDR3nt: TGTGCCAGCGTCATCCACAGCGGGACAGGGTATGGCTACACCTTC
CDR3aa: CASVIHSGTGYGYTF
abundance: -
j_gene: TRBJ1-2
v_gene: TRBV28
d_gene: TRBD1

CDR3nt: TGTGCCATGACAAGGGGGGGCGCGGAGACTGAAGCTTTCTTT
CDR3aa: CAMTRGGAETEAFF
abundance: -
j_gene: TRBJ1-1
v_gene: TRBV28
d_gene: -

CDR3nt: TGTGCCAGCAGGCAGGGGTGGACTAATGAAAAACTGTTTTTT
CDR3aa: CASRQGWTNEKLFF
abundance: -
j_gene: TRBJ1-4
v_gene: TRBV28
d_gene: -

CDR3nt: TGCGCCAGCAGTGACTGGCCGAACACCGGGGAGCTGTTTTTT
CDR3aa: CASSDWPNTGELFF
abundance: -
j_gene: TRBJ2-2
v_gene: TRBV10-2
d_gene: -

CDR3nt: TGTGCCAGCAGCTTAGGGGAGCGACTTACGCAGTATTTT
CDR3aa: CASSLGERLTQYF
abundance: -
j_gene: TRBJ2-3
v_gene: TRBV7-2
d_gene: -

CDR3nt: TGTGCCAGCAGTGAGGGTTGGGGCAGACCTGGAAACACCATATATTTT
CDR3aa: CASSEGWGRPGNTIYF
abundance: -
j_gene: TRBJ1-3
v_gene: TRBV2
d_gene: -

CDR3nt: TGTGCCAGCAGCCCCCAGACAGGGACCGGGGAGCTGTTTTTT
CDR3aa: CASSPQTGTGELFF
abundance: few
j_gene: TRBJ2-2
v_gene: TRBV6-5
d_gene: TRBD1

CDR3nt: TGTGCCTGGAGGCTGACTAGCGGGGGGGTCTTGTATGAGCAGTTCTTC
CDR3aa: CAWRLTSGGVLYEQFF
abundance: -
j_gene: TRBJ2-1
v_gene: TRBV30
d_gene: TRBD2

CDR3nt: TGCGCCAGCAGTAAGCAGGTTAACACAGATACGCAGTATTTT
CDR3aa: CASSKQVNTDTQYF
abundance: once
j_gene: TRBJ2-3
v_gene: TRBV5-1
d_gene: -